This is a list of T cell receptor beta chains from one sample in a study of blood T cell repertoires in COVID-19. Measured with immunoSEQ multiplex PCR; TCRdb has only the in-frame clones, and not every one. Of about 400,000 clones detected, roughly 85% appear once; the ten largest clones hold just under 2%. Sequenced material: PBMCs or T cells enriched from blood (not recorded which). These receptors came from a woman younger than 30 with acute COVID-19. Each CDR3 is given with its conserved first and last residue. A D gene is named only where the DNA matches it firmly. Rows may omit the clone size; those that give it use once, few, many or a size class.

>TRBD2|TRBJ2-3|NA|TRBV5-8
CASSWGLASTDTQYF
TGTGCCAGCAGCTGGGGACTAGCCTCCACAGATACGCAGTATTTT
>TRBD2|TRBJ2-7|NA|TRBV2
CASRSGGVSYEQYF
TGTGCCAGCAGGTCGGGGGGGGTCTCCTACGAGCAGTACTTC
>NA|TRBJ1-1|few|TRBV28
CASTLSGNTEAFF
TGTGCCAGCACGTTAAGCGGGAACACTGAAGCTTTCTTT
>TRBD1|TRBJ2-1|once|TRBV29-1
CSVEGTGRKYNEQFF
TGCAGCGTTGAGGGGACAGGGAGGAAGTACAATGAGCAGTTCTTC
>NA|TRBJ2-5|NA|TRBV6-2/TRBV6-3
CASSYPEETQYF
TGTGCCAGCAGTTACCCGGAAGAGACCCAGTACTTC
>NA|TRBJ1-1|NA|TRBV29-1
CSAETENTEAFF
TGCAGCGCTGAGACAGAGAACACTGAAGCTTTCTTT
>NA|TRBJ1-4|NA|TRBV19
CASSAADSTNEKLFF
TGTGCCAGTAGTGCTGCAGATTCAACTAATGAAAAACTGTTTTTT
>TRBD1|TRBJ1-1|NA|TRBV29-1
CSVGRARGISEAFF
TGCAGCGTTGGAAGGGCCAGGGGGATTTCTGAAGCTTTCTTT
>TRBD2|TRBJ2-3|once|TRBV6-1
CASSASGGPGGGTQYF
TGTGCCAGCAGTGCTAGCGGGGGGCCCGGAGGAGGTACGCAGTATTTT
>TRBD1|TRBJ1-2|NA|TRBV4-1
CASSQQGAVYYGYTF
TGCGCCAGCAGCCAACAGGGGGCAGTTTACTATGGCTACACCTTC
>TRBD2|TRBJ2-7|NA|TRBV5-5
CASSFGGTSSYEQYF
TGTGCCAGCAGCTTTGGTGGGACTAGCAGCTACGAGCAGTACTTC
>NA|TRBJ1-2|NA|TRBV7-9
CASSLGQQDYGYTF
TGTGCCAGCAGCTTAGGCCAGCAGGACTATGGCTACACCTTC
>TRBD2|TRBJ2-3|NA|TRBV19
CASSSRASGTDTQYF
TGTGCCAGTAGTTCCCGGGCTAGCGGAACAGATACGCAGTATTTT
>TRBD1|TRBJ1-2|NA|TRBV27
CASSPDRAYGYTF
TGTGCCAGCAGTCCGGACAGGGCATATGGCTACACCTTC
>TRBD1|TRBJ1-1|NA|TRBV18
CASSGTGGSNTEAFF
TGTGCCAGCTCAGGGACAGGGGGCTCGAACACTGAAGCTTTCTTT
>NA|TRBJ2-3|NA|TRBV5-1
CASRTTAYYSTDTQYF
TGCGCCAGCAGAACGACAGCTTACTATAGCACAGATACGCAGTATTTT
>NA|TRBJ2-2|NA|TRBV6-2/TRBV6-3
CASSFYSGNTGELFF
TGTGCCAGCAGTTTCTATAGCGGGAACACCGGGGAGCTGTTTTTT
>NA|TRBJ2-3|NA|TRBV6-5
CASSSGSSTDTQYF
TGTGCCAGCAGTAGTGGGAGTAGCACAGATACGCAGTATTTT
>NA|TRBJ2-7|NA|TRBV3-1/TRBV3-2
CASSQSGRPYEQYF
TGTGCCAGCAGCCAAAGCGGGCGTCCCTACGAGCAGTACTTC
>TRBD1|TRBJ1-4|NA|TRBV5-1
CASSLVVGDRGGGKLFF
TGCGCCAGCAGCTTGGTGGTCGGGGACAGGGGCGGAGGAAAACTGTTTTTT
>NA|TRBJ2-7|NA|TRBV18
CASSQDSTYEQYF
TGTGCCAGCTCACAGGACAGCACCTACGAGCAGTACTTC
>TRBD1|TRBJ2-1|few|TRBV4-2
CASSPGQVQFF
TGTGCCAGCAGCCCAGGACAGGTGCAGTTCTTC
>NA|TRBJ2-7|NA|TRBV5-5
CASSLAGQGTYEQYF
TGTGCCAGCAGCTTGGCGGGACAAGGAACCTACGAGCAGTACTTC
>NA|TRBJ2-3|NA|TRBV9
CASSLDTGADTQYF
TGTGCCAGCAGTTTGGACACGGGGGCAGATACGCAGTATTTT
>NA|TRBJ1-5|NA|TRBV24-1
CATSDLGQPNQPQHF
TGTGCCACCAGTGATTTGGGACAACCAAATCAGCCCCAGCATTTT
>TRBD2|TRBJ2-5|NA|TRBV7-8
CASSKAGPGETQYF
TGTGCCAGCAGTAAAGCGGGGCCGGGGGAGACCCAGTACTTC
>NA|TRBJ2-5|NA|TRBV7-2
CASSLRSGGRETQYF
TGTGCCAGCAGCTTACGATCTGGGGGGAGGGAGACCCAGTACTTC
>TRBD2|TRBJ2-3|NA|TRBV24-1
CATSEGGGWVTDTQYF
TGTGCCACCAGTGAGGGGGGGGGTTGGGTCACAGATACGCAGTATTTT
>TRBD2|TRBJ2-7|NA|TRBV7-6
CASSLGLAGPYEQYF
TGTGCCAGCAGCTTAGGCCTAGCGGGACCCTACGAGCAGTACTTC
>NA|TRBJ2-5|NA|TRBV30
CAWSVLATETQYF
TGTGCCTGGAGTGTGCTAGCGACGGAGACCCAGTACTTC
>NA|TRBJ2-1|NA|TRBV9
CASSPRLASYNEQFF
TGTGCCAGCAGCCCCCGTCTAGCGTCCTACAATGAGCAGTTCTTC
>NA|TRBJ1-1|few|TRBV19
CASSKSRSNTEAFF
TGTGCCAGCAGTAAAAGCAGGTCGAACACTGAAGCTTTCTTT
>TRBD1|TRBJ1-4|few|TRBV6-5
CASERDSLTEKLFF
TGTGCCAGCGAGAGGGACAGCCTGACTGAAAAACTGTTTTTT
>NA|TRBJ1-1|NA|TRBV18
CASSSKGGNTEAFF
TGTGCCAGCTCATCCAAGGGAGGGAACACTGAAGCTTTCTTT
>TRBD1|TRBJ2-7|NA|TRBV19
CASSPRGQGFSYEQYF
TGTGCCAGTAGTCCCCGTGGACAGGGGTTTAGTTACGAGCAGTACTTC
>NA|TRBJ1-2|NA|TRBV27
CASSPGQKGSGYTF
TGTGCCAGCAGCCCCGGACAGAAGGGAAGTGGCTACACCTTC
>NA|TRBJ1-4|NA|TRBV7-9
CASSLQTAGEKLFF
TGTGCCAGCAGCCTACAGACGGCGGGTGAAAAACTGTTTTTT
>NA|TRBJ2-7|NA|TRBV4-3
CASSQEGGAQYF
TGCGCCAGCAGCCAAGAAGGGGGAGCGCAGTACTTC
>TRBD1|TRBJ2-1|NA|TRBV5-1
CASSSTGTGGNEQFF
TGCGCCAGCAGCTCCACCGGGACAGGGGGCAATGAGCAGTTCTTC
>NA|TRBJ1-1|NA|TRBV2
CASSTAGSGTEAFF
TGTGCCAGCAGTACCGCGGGGTCAGGCACTGAAGCTTTCTTT
>NA|TRBJ1-6|NA|TRBV28
CASRLRQGLYSPLHF
TGTGCCAGCAGACTTAGGCAGGGGTTGTATTCACCCCTCCACTTT
>TRBD2|TRBJ2-1|NA|TRBV30
CAWSTGGDNEQFF
TGTGCCTGGAGTACGGGAGGCGACAATGAGCAGTTCTTC
>NA|TRBJ2-2|NA|TRBV9
CASNRPNTGELFF
TGTGCCAGCAACAGGCCGAACACCGGGGAGCTGTTTTTT
>NA|TRBJ1-5|NA|TRBV18
CASSPKQGNQPQHF
TGTGCCAGCTCACCGAAACAGGGTAATCAGCCCCAGCATTTT
>TRBD1|TRBJ2-7|NA|TRBV28
CASSFPQGQGDYEQYF
TGTGCCAGCAGTTTTCCACAGGGACAGGGGGATTACGAGCAGTACTTC
>NA|TRBJ1-2|NA|TRBV4-2
CASSQVSANYGYTF
TGTGCCAGCAGCCAAGTTTCCGCTAACTATGGCTACACCTTC
>NA|TRBJ2-7|once|TRBV27
CASSLRGDYEQYF
TGTGCCAGCAGTTTACGGGGAGACTACGAGCAGTACTTC
>TRBD1|TRBJ2-7|NA|TRBV4-3
CASSQDRQGVSYEQYF
TGCGCCAGCAGCCAAGATCGACAGGGGGTTAGCTACGAGCAGTACTTC
>TRBD1|TRBJ2-6|once|TRBV3-1/TRBV3-2
CASSQVWEGQGQSSGANVLTF
TGTGCCAGCAGCCAAGTGTGGGAAGGACAGGGCCAATCCTCTGGGGCCAACGTCCTGACTTTC
>TRBD2|TRBJ2-5|NA|TRBV3-1/TRBV3-2
CASSPTAGGETQYF
TGTGCCAGCAGCCCCACCGCGGGAGGAGAGACCCAGTACTTC
>NA|TRBJ1-3|NA|TRBV12-3/TRBV12-4
CASTPDSRDTIYF
TGTGCCAGCACCCCAGATTCGAGGGACACCATATATTTT
>NA|TRBJ1-5|NA|TRBV9
CASSVGLGGQPQHF
TGTGCCAGCAGCGTAGGTCTAGGGGGTCAGCCCCAGCATTTT
>TRBD2|TRBJ2-7|once|TRBV11-2
CASSLGEGPSYEQYF
TGTGCCAGCAGCTTAGGGGAGGGGCCTTCCTACGAGCAGTACTTC
>TRBD1|TRBJ2-5|NA|TRBV19
CASSIVQGQETQYF
TGTGCCAGTAGTATAGTACAGGGGCAAGAGACCCAGTACTTC
>NA|TRBJ1-1|NA|TRBV7-2
CASSPGTPQAFF
TGTGCCAGCAGCCCAGGGACACCACAGGCTTTCTTT
>TRBD1|TRBJ2-5|few|TRBV24-1
CATSDSKANRGPVGTQYF
TGTGCCACCAGTGATTCGAAGGCCAACAGGGGGCCGGTAGGGACCCAGTACTTC
>TRBD2|TRBJ2-5|NA|TRBV12-5
CASGQGLAGETQYF
TGTGCTAGTGGCCAAGGACTAGCGGGAGAGACCCAGTACTTC
>NA|TRBJ1-4|NA|TRBV30
CAWSPLTGVGEKLFF
TGTGCCTGGAGTCCCCTCACAGGCGTTGGAGAAAAACTGTTTTTT
>NA|TRBJ2-7|NA|TRBV3-1/TRBV3-2
CASSQDLRRPYEQYF
TGTGCCAGCAGCCAAGATCTTCGCAGGCCCTACGAGCAGTACTTC